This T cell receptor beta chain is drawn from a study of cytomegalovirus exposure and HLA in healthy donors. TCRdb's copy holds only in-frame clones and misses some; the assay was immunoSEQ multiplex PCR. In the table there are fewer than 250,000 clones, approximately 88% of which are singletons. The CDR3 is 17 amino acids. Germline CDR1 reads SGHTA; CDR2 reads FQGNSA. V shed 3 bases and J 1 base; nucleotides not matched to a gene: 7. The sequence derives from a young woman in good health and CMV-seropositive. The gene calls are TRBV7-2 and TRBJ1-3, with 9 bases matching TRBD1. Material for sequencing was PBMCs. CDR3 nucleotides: TGTGCCAGCAGCTTGAGACCCGGGACAGGGTCTGGAAACACCATATATTTT. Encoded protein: CASSLRPGTGSGNTIYF.